This is a list of T cell receptor beta chains from one sample in a study of blood T cell repertoires in COVID-19. Profiling relied on immunoSEQ multiplex PCR, and the TCRdb table lists in-frame clones only, not all of them. This table has over 100,000 clones, around nine tenths appearing once. What was sequenced was peripheral blood. The receptor set was obtained from a woman in her seventies with COVID-19, enrolled during active disease. CDR3s leave out the opening cysteine and the closing phenylalanine or tryptophan. D genes are given only for firm matches.

ASSPGRDGYGYT,TRBV5-1,-
ASSRALAGGQGKNIQY,TRBV7-8,TRBD2
AISQGQYEQY,TRBV10-3,-
ASSGQGRGGNTIY,TRBV18,TRBD1
ASRPPGYYTEAF,TRBV2,-
ASRPGGTGELF,TRBV3-1/TRBV3-2,TRBD1
ASSVQTARGYENSPLH,TRBV18,-
ASSVHSYNSPLH,TRBV9,-
ASRSYRGGDYGYT,TRBV2,TRBD1
ASGLTVSYNEQF,TRBV2,-
ASSFLDRGNNSPLH,TRBV28,TRBD1
ASRPEMTGKSPLH,TRBV2,TRBD1
SVVGQQNEKLF,TRBV29-1,TRBD1
ASIAEGAIGEKLF,TRBV28,TRBD1
ASSSQGAEYNEQF,TRBV5-1,TRBD1
ASTVTLSPARSDTQY,TRBV13,-
AWNRDAEKLF,TRBV30,-
ASSLDSGPYSNQPQH,TRBV27,-
ASSLGGQNTGELF,TRBV7-9,-
AAGGGIGTDTQY,TRBV24-1,TRBD2
ASSYPQVADTQY,TRBV6-2/TRBV6-3,-
ASSQTSSYEQY,TRBV5-4,-
ASSLGGQGADEQF,TRBV11-3,TRBD1
SASLPGTYEQY,TRBV20-1,-
ASSDIGLAGRTDTQY,TRBV2,TRBD2
ASSPRTAPNEKLF,TRBV14,-
ASSPRTSGGTDTQY,TRBV9,TRBD2
ASSVVGQGFGNTIY,TRBV9,TRBD1
ASSILGGAEETQY,TRBV7-8,TRBD2
ASSENRGNYGYT,TRBV3-1/TRBV3-2,TRBD1
ASSPPLAMNNEQF,TRBV28,-
ASSLEQNNSPLH,TRBV28,-
ASGTGNEKLF,TRBV6-5,TRBD1
ASSPNTGRGLYEQY,TRBV7-9,-
ASSQGQDFPEAF,TRBV5-1,TRBD1
ASSPLKEGMQY,TRBV7-2,-
ASRGRGGSPLH,TRBV2,-